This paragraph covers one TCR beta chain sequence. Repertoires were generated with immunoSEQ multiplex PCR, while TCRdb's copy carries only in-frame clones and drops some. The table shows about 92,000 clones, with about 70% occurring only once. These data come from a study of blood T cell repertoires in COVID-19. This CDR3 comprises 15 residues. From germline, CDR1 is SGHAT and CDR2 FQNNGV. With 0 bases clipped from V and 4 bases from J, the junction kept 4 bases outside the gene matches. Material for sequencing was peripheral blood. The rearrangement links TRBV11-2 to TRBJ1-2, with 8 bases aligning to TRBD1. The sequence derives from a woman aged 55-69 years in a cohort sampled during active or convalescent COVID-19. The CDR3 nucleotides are TGTGCCAGCAGCTTAGACGGACAGGGTGGCTATGGCTACACCTTC. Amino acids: CASSLDGQGGYGYTF.